This T cell receptor beta chain is drawn from a study of radiotherapy plus CTLA-4 blockade in lung cancer (dated by TCRdb to between 2017 and 2018). Describing the broader study: Among the enrolled patients, about 20% had an objective response, and roughly 30% reached disease control.

What the authors observed across the whole study: TCR clones derived from tumors expanded in peripheral blood after treatment with radiotherapy and ipilimumab. Increased serum interferon-beta after radiation, together with early dynamic changes in blood T cell clones, were reported to be the strongest predictors of response.

A remark on this clone: Its target antigen remains unknown. No base-level quality is on record; no much larger clone is a single base apart.

In this study, focal radiation therapy paired with CTLA-4 blockade (ipilimumab) was tested in patients who had chemo-refractory metastatic non-small-cell lung cancer. The CDR3 holds 13 amino acids from the cysteine to the phenylalanine. This entry keeps only the CDR3 DNA: 39 bases, framed from base 1. Taken from the germline V gene, the CDR1 and CDR2 loops are KGHSH and LQKENI. V sheds 5 bases and J sheds 10 bases, leaving 17 bases between their ends. The library relied on the immunoSEQ multiplex PCR assay. TCRdb stores this immuneACCESS table with in-frame sequences only. Part of the clones is absent; in the studies checked, under half of the shortfall reflects unresolved V genes, and no reason is known for the rest. The sample table records more than 75,000 clones; 80% to 85% of these occur just once. Roughly 25% of the sample rests with the top ten.

The clonotype was recovered from a human donor with non-small cell lung cancer that progressed on radiotherapy plus ipilimumab. The chain links TRBV18 with TRBJ2-5, with TRBD1 perhaps the D gene, on 6 matching bases. The input for sequencing was peripheral blood, taken from a patient treated with radiotherapy plus ipilimumab. The CDR3 region reads CASSALRTADQYF. The DNA reads TGTGCCAGCTCAGCGCTTCGGACAGCAGACCAGTACTTC.